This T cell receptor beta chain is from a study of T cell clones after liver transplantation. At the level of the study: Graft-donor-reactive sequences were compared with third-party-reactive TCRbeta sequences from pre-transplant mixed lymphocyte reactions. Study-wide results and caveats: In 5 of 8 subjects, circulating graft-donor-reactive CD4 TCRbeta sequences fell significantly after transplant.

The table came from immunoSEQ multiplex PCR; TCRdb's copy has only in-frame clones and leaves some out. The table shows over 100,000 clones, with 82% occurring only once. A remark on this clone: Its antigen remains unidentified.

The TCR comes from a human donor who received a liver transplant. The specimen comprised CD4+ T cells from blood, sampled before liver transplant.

The CDR3 nucleotides are TGTGCCAGCAGTTACGGACCGAGAACCTACGAGCAGTACTTC. Translating it yields CASSYGPRTYEQYF. The chain links TRBV6-5 to TRBJ2-7, with no clear D. With 2 bases removed from V and 2 bases from J, the gap between germline ends came to 10 bases. Germline V gives CDR1 MNHEY, CDR2 SVGAGI. The CDR3 sequence is 14 residues long.